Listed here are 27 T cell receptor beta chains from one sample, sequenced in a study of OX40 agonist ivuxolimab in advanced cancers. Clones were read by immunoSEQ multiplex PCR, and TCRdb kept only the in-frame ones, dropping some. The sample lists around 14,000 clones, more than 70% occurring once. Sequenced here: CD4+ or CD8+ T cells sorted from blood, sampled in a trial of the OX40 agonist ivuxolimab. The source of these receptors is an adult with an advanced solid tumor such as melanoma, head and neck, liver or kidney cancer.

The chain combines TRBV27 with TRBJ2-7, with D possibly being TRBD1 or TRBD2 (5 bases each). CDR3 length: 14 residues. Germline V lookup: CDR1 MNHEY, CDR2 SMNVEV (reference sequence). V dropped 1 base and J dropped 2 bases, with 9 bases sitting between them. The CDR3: CASSLFGGPYEQYF. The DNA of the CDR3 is TGTGCCAGCAGTTTATTTGGGGGTCCCTACGAGCAGTACTTC.

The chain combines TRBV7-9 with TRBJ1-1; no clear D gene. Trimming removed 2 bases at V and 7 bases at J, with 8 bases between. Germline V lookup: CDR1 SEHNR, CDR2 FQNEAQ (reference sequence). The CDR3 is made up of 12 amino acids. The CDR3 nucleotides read TGTGCCAGCAGCTTACAGGTTAATGAAGCTTTCTTT. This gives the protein CASSLQVNEAFF.

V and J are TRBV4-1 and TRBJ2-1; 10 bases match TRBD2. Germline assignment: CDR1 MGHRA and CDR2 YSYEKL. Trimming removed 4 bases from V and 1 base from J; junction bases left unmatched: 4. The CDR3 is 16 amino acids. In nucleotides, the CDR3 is TGCGCCAGCAGCCGTTCTAGCGGGAGTTCCTACAATGAGCAGTTCTTC. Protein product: CASSRSSGSSYNEQFF.

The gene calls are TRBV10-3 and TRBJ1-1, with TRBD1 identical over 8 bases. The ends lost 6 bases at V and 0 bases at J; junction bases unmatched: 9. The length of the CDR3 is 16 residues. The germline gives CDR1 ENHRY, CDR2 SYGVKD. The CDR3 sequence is CAISASPTGVNTEAFF. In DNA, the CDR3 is TGTGCCATCAGCGCCTCCCCGACAGGGGTGAACACTGAAGCTTTCTTT.

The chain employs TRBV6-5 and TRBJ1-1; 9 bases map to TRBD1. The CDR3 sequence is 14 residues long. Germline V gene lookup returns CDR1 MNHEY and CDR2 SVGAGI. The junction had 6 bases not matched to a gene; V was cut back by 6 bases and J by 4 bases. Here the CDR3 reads CASRPGQGFTEAFF. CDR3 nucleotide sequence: TGTGCCAGCAGACCGGGACAGGGTTTCACTGAAGCTTTCTTT.

CDR3 nucleotide sequence: TGCGCCAGCAGCCAAGATCGCGGTGGTCAATACAATGAGCAGTTCTTC. This gives the protein CASSQDRGGQYNEQFF. The chain recombines TRBV4-3 with TRBJ2-7; D is unclear. The DNA end is a closer match to TRBJ2-1, so the J assignment may be wrong. This CDR3 has 16 residues. The germline V gene encodes CDR1 LGHNA and CDR2 YSLEER.

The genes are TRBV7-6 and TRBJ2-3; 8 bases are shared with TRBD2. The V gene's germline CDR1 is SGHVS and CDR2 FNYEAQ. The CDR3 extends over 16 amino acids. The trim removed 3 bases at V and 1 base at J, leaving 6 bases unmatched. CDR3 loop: CASSLSLADRTDTQYF. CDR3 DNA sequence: TGTGCCAGCAGCTTGTCACTAGCGGACCGCACAGATACGCAGTATTTT.

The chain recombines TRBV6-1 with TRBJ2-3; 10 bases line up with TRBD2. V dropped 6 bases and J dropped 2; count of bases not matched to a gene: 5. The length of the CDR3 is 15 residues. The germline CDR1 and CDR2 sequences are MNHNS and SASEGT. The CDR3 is CASRELAGITDTQYF. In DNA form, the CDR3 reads TGTGCCAGCAGGGAACTAGCGGGAATCACAGATACGCAGTATTTT.

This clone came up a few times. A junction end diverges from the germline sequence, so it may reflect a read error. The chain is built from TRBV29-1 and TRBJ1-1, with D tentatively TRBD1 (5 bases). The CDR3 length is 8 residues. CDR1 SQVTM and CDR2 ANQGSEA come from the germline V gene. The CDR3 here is CSVEQGAW. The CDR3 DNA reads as TGCAGCGTTGAACAAGGGGCGTGG.

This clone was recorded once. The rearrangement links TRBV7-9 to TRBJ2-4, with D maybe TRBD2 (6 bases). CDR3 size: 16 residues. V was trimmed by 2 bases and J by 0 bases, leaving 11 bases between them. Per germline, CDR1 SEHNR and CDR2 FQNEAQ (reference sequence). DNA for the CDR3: TGTGCCAGCAGCTTAACAGCGGGCATAGCCAAAAACATTCAGTACTTC. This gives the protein CASSLTAGIAKNIQYF.

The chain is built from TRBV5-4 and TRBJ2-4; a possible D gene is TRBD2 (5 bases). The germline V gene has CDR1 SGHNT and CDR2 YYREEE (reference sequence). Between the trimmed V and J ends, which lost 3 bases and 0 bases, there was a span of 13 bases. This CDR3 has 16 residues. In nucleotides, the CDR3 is TGTGCCAGCAGCTCAATGATTGGACTAGCCAAAAACATTCAGTACTTC. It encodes CASSSMIGLAKNIQYF.

CDR3 sequence: CASCQWGAVTEAFF. Written as DNA, the CDR3 is TGTGCCAGCTGCCAATGGGGGGCGGTCACTGAAGCTTTCTTT. The chain recombines TRBV11-2 with TRBJ1-1; D may be TRBD1 (6 bases). V lost 8 bases and J lost 4, with 17 bases in between. Per the germline V gene, CDR1 is SGHAT and CDR2 is FQNNGV. CDR3 size: 14 residues. Drawing the rest from reference TRBV11-2 and TRBJ1-1, the complete variable domain is EAGVAQSPRYKIIEKRQSVAFWCNPISGHATLYWYQQILGQGPKLLIQFQNNGVVDDSQLPKDRFSAERLKGVDSTLKIQPAKLEDSAVYLCASCQWGAVTEAFFGQGTRLTVV.

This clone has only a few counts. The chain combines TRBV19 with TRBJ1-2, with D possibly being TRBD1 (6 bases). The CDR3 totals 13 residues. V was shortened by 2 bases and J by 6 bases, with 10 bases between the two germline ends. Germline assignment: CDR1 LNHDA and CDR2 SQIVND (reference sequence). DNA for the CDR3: TGTGCCAGTAGTATACAGGGGAGGGATGGCTACACCTTC. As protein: CASSIQGRDGYTF.

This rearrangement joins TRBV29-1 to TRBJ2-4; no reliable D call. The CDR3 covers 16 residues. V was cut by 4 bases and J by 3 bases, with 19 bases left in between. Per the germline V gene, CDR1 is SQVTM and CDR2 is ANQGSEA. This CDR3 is CSVALTEQRSKNIQYF. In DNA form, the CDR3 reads TGCAGCGTTGCCCTCACCGAACAAAGGAGCAAAAACATTCAGTACTTC.

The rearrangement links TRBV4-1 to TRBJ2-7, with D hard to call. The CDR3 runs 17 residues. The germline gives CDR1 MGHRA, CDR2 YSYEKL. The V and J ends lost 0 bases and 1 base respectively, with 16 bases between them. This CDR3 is CASSQEPFVGSSYEQYF. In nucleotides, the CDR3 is TGCGCCAGCAGCCAAGAGCCGTTTGTTGGCAGTTCCTACGAGCAGTACTTC.

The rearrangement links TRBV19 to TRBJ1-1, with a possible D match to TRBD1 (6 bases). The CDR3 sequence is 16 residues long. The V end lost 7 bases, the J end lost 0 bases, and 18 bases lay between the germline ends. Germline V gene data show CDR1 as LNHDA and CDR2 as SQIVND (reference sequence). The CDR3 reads CASIGGPTGMNTEAFF. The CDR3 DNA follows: TGTGCCAGTATTGGGGGGCCGACCGGAATGAACACTGAAGCTTTCTTT.

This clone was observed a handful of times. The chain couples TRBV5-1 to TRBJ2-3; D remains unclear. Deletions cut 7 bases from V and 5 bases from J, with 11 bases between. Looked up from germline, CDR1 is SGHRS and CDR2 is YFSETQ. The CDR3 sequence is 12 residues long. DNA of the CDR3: TGCGCCAGCCGAGAAGAGGTAGATACGCAGTATTTT. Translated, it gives CASREEVDTQYF.

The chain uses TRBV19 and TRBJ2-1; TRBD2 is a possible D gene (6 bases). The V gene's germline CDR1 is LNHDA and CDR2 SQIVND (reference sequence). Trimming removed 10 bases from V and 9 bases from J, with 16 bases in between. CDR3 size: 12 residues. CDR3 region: CATEAGIFEQFF. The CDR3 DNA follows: TGTGCCACTGAAGCGGGCATATTTGAGCAGTTCTTC.

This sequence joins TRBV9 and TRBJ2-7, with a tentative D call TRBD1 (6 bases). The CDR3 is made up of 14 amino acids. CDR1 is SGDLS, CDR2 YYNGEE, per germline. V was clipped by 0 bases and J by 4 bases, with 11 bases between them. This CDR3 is CASSVEQGGYEQYF. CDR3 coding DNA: TGTGCCAGCAGCGTAGAACAGGGCGGGTACGAGCAGTACTTC.

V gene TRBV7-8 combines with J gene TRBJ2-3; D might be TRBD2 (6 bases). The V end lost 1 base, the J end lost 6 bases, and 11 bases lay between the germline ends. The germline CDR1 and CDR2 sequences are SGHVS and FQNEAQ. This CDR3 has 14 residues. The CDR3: CASSLGGTPDTQYF. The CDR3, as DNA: TGTGCCAGCAGCTTAGGCGGGACCCCTGATACGCAGTATTTT.

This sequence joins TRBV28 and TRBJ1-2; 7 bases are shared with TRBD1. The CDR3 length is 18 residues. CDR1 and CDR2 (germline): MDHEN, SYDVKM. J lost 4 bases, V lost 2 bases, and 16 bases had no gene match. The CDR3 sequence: CASSLDIEWGGGAYGYTF. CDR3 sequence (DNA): TGTGCCAGCAGTTTAGACATCGAATGGGGAGGGGGCGCCTATGGCTACACCTTC.

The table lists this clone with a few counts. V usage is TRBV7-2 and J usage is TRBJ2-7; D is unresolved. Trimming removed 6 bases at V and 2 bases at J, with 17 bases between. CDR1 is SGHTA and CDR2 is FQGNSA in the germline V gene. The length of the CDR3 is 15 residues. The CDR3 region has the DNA TGTGCCAGCAGTCCCATCCTAGGATCCCCCTACGAGCAGTACTTC. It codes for CASSPILGSPYEQYF.

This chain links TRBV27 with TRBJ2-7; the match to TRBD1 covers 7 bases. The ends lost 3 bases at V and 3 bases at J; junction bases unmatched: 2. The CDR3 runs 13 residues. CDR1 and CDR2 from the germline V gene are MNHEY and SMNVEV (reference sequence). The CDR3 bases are TGTGCCAGCAGTTTTTGGGACAGCTACGAGCAGTACTTC. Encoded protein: CASSFWDSYEQYF.

CDR3 loop: CASSYKLAYPYEQYF. The CDR3 DNA reads as TGTGCCAGCAGCTACAAACTGGCCTACCCCTACGAGCAGTACTTC. The chain uses TRBV13 and TRBJ2-7; no definite D call. Germline lookup yields CDR1 PRHDT and CDR2 FYEKMQ (reference sequence). This CDR3 spans 15 amino acids. V was trimmed by 4 bases and J by 2 bases, leaving 15 bases between them.

In DNA, the CDR3 is TGTGCCAGCAGTTACTACAGGGAGACAGATACGCAGTATTTT. Translated: CASSYYRETDTQYF. The rearrangement uses TRBV6-5 and TRBJ2-3; possibly TRBD1 for D (6 bases). Germline assignment: CDR1 MNHEY and CDR2 SVGAGI. CDR3 length: 14 residues. The V end was cut by 1 base, the J end by 3 bases, with 8 bases between.

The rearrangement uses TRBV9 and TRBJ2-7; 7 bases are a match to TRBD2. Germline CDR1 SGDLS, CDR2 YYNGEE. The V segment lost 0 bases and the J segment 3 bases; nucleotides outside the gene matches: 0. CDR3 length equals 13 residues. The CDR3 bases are TGTGCCAGCAGCGTAGGGGAGGGCTACGAGCAGTACTTC. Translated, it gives CASSVGEGYEQYF.

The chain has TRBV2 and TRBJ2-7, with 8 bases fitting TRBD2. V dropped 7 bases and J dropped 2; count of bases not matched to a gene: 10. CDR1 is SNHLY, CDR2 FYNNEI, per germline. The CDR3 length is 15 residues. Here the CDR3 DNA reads TGTGCCAGCACCGACCCGGGACTAGGGACCTACGAGCAGTACTTC. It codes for CASTDPGLGTYEQYF.